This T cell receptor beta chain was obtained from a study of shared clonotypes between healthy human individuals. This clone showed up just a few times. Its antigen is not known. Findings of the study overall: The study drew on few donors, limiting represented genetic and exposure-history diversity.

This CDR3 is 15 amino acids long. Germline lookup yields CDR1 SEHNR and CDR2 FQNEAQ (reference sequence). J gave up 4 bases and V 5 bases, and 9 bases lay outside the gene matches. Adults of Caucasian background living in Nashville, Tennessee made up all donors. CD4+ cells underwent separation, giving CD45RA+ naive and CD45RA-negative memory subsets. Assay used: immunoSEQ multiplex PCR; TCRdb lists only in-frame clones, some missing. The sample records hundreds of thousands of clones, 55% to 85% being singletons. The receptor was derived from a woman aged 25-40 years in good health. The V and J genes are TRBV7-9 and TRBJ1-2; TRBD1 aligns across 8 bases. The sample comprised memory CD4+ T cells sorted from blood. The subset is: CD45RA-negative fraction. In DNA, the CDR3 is TGTGCCAGCAGCCCGCCGGGACAGGAATTCTATGGCTACACCTTC. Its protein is CASSPPGQEFYGYTF.